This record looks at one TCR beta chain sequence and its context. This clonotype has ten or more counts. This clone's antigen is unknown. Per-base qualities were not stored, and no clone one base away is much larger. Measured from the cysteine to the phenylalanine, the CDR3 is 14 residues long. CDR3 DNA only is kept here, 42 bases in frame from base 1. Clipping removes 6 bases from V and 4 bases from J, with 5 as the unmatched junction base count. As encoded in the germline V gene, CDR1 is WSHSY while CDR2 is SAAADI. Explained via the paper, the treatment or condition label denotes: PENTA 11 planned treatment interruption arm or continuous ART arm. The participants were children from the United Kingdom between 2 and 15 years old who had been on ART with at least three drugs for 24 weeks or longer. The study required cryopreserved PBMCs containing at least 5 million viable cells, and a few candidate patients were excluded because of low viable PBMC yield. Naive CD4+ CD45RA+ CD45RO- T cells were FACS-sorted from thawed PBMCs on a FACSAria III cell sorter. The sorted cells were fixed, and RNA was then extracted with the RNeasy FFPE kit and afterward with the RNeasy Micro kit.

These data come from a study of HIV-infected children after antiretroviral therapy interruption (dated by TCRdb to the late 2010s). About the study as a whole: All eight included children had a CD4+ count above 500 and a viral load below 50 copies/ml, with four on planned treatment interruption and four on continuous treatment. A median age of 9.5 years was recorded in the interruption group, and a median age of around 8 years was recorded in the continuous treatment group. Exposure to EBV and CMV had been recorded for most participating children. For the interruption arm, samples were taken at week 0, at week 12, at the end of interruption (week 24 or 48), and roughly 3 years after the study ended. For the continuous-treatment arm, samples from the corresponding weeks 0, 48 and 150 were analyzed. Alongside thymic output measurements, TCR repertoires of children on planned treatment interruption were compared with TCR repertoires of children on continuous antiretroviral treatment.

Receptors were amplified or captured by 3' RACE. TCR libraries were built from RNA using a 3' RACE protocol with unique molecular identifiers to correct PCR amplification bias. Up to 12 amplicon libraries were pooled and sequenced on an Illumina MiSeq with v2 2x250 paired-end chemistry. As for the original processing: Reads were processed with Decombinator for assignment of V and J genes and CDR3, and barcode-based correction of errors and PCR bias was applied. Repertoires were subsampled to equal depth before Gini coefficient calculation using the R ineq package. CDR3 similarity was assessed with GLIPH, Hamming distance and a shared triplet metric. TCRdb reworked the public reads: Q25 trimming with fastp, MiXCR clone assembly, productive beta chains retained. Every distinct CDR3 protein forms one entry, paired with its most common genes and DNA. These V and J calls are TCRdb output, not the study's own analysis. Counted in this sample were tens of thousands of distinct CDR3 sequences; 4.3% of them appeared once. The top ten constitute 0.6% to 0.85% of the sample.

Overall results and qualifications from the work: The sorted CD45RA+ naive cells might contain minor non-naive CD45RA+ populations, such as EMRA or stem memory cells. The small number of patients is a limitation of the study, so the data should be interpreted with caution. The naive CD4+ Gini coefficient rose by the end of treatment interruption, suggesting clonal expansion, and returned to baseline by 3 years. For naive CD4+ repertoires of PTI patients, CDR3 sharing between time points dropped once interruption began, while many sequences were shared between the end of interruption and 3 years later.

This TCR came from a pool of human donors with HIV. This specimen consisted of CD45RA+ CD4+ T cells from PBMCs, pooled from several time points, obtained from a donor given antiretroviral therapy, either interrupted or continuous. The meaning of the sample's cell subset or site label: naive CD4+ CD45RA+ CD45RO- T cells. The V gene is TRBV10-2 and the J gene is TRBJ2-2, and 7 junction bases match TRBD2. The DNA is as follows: TGCGCCAGCAGGGGACTAAGCAGCACCGGGGAGCTGTTTTTT. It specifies CASRGLSSTGELFF.